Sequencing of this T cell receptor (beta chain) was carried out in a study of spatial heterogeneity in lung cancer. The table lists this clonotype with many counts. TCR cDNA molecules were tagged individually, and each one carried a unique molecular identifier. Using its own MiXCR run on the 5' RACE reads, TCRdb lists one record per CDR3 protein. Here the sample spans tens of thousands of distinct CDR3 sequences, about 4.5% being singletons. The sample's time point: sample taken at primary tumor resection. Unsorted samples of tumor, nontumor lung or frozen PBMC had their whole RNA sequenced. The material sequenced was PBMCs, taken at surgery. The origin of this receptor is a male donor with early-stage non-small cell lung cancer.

CDR3 loop: CASSPFETGTFGSGELFF. CDR3 coding DNA: TGTGCCAGCAGCCCCTTCGAAACAGGGACATTTGGGTCCGGGGAGCTGTTTTTT. This rearrangement joins TRBV27 to TRBJ2-2; tentatively, D is TRBD1 (6 bases). Looked up from germline, CDR1 is MNHEY and CDR2 is SMNVEV (reference sequence). V was cut by 6 bases and J by 6 bases, with 26 bases left in between. The CDR3 contains 18 residues.